Listed below are T cell receptor beta chains from one sample, sequenced in a study of T cells after posttransplantation cyclophosphamide. Sequenced by immunoSEQ multiplex PCR; TCRdb stores in-frame clones only, minus some. The data show about 7,700 clones, with none appearing a single time. The specimen comprised PBMCs, sampled 94 days after allogeneic stem cell transplant with posttransplant cyclophosphamide. The source is a female patient over 55 who received an allogeneic stem cell transplant from an unrelated donor, was CMV-positive, and had acute GVHD only. Part of the T cell pool may stem from the graft donor. Each CDR3 is given with its conserved first and last residue. Each record gives: clone size, D gene, J gene, V gene, CDR3 DNA, CDR3 protein. D genes are given only for firm matches. Where a row states a size, it is once, few, many or the class of an expanded clone; other rows omit it.

clone_size: many
d_call: TRBD1
j_call: TRBJ1-3
v_call: TRBV5-6
cdr3_nt: TGTGCCAGCGAAGCATCCAAGACAGGGTACTTAGGAAACACCATATATTTT
cdr3_aa: CASEASKTGYLGNTIYF

clone_size: many
d_call: TRBD1
j_call: TRBJ2-5
v_call: TRBV19
cdr3_nt: TGTGCCAGTAGTGTTGGGGACAGCCCTGTAGAGACCCAGTACTTC
cdr3_aa: CASSVGDSPVETQYF

clone_size: medium-sized
d_call: NA
j_call: TRBJ2-1
v_call: TRBV7-9
cdr3_nt: TGTGCCAGCAGCTTCTGGGTGAGGGGAGATCCGGGCAGATACAATGAGCAGTTCTTC
cdr3_aa: CASSFWVRGDPGRYNEQFF

clone_size: many
d_call: TRBD1
j_call: TRBJ1-2
v_call: TRBV19
cdr3_nt: TGTGCCAGTACCCAGACAGGGAACTATGGCTACACCTTC
cdr3_aa: CASTQTGNYGYTF

clone_size: many
d_call: NA
j_call: TRBJ1-2
v_call: TRBV11-2
cdr3_nt: TGTGCCAGCACCGTAGACAGGTTCTATGGCTACACCTTC
cdr3_aa: CASTVDRFYGYTF

clone_size: many
d_call: TRBD1
j_call: TRBJ2-5
v_call: TRBV5-4
cdr3_nt: TGTGCCAGCAGCAGCCAGACAGGGCGGCAGAAGACCCAGTACTTC
cdr3_aa: CASSSQTGRQKTQYF

clone_size: many
d_call: TRBD2
j_call: TRBJ2-3
v_call: TRBV4-3
cdr3_nt: TGCGCCAGCAGCCTACTAGCGGAGCGCACAGATACGCAGTATTTT
cdr3_aa: CASSLLAERTDTQYF

clone_size: many
d_call: NA
j_call: TRBJ2-7
v_call: TRBV13
cdr3_nt: TGTGCCAGCAGCTTAAGGACAGTCCTCAACTACGAGCAGTACTTC
cdr3_aa: CASSLRTVLNYEQYF

clone_size: many
d_call: NA
j_call: TRBJ2-2
v_call: TRBV27
cdr3_nt: TGTGCCAGCACAGGGCAGGCGAACGGGGAGCTGTTTTTT
cdr3_aa: CASTGQANGELFF

clone_size: few
d_call: TRBD2
j_call: TRBJ2-3
v_call: TRBV11-3
cdr3_nt: TGTGCCAGCAGCCAAGGGCTAGCGGCTAGCACAGATACGCAGTATTTT
cdr3_aa: CASSQGLAASTDTQYF

clone_size: few
d_call: NA
j_call: TRBJ1-5
v_call: TRBV19
cdr3_nt: TGTGCCAGTAGTAAAGGACATCAGGGCAATCAGCCCCAGCATTTT
cdr3_aa: CASSKGHQGNQPQHF

clone_size: many
d_call: TRBD1
j_call: TRBJ2-7
v_call: TRBV6-5
cdr3_nt: TGTGCCAGCAGTACGGGACAGGGGGAAGAGCAGTACTTC
cdr3_aa: CASSTGQGEEQYF

clone_size: many
d_call: TRBD1
j_call: TRBJ1-4
v_call: TRBV7-9
cdr3_nt: TGTGCCAGCAGCCAGACCGGGACAGTTAATGAAAAACTGTTTTTT
cdr3_aa: CASSQTGTVNEKLFF

clone_size: many
d_call: TRBD2
j_call: TRBJ2-1
v_call: TRBV5-1
cdr3_nt: TGCGCCAGCAGCTTGTGGGGGACTAGCGATAGGGGCTACAATGAGCAGTTCTTC
cdr3_aa: CASSLWGTSDRGYNEQFF

clone_size: many
d_call: NA
j_call: TRBJ1-1
v_call: TRBV28
cdr3_nt: TGTGCCAGCAGTCCCTATGGGAAGGGGCACACTGAAGCTTTCTTT
cdr3_aa: CASSPYGKGHTEAFF

clone_size: many
d_call: NA
j_call: TRBJ2-7
v_call: TRBV11-2
cdr3_nt: TGTGCCAGCAAGGCGCGACAACAGTCCTACGAGCAGTACTTC
cdr3_aa: CASKARQQSYEQYF

clone_size: medium-sized
d_call: NA
j_call: TRBJ2-1
v_call: TRBV18
cdr3_nt: TGTGCCACCCACGGGGATAGGAACAATGAGCAGTTCTTC
cdr3_aa: CATHGDRNNEQFF

clone_size: many
d_call: NA
j_call: TRBJ1-3
v_call: TRBV7-8
cdr3_nt: TGTGCCAGCAGCCCACCGGGGGTTCCCTCTGGAAACACCATATATTTT
cdr3_aa: CASSPPGVPSGNTIYF

clone_size: many
d_call: TRBD2
j_call: TRBJ2-2
v_call: TRBV5-1
cdr3_nt: TGCGCCAGCAGTCCCCGGACTAGCGGGGTCGCGAACACCGGGGAGCTGTTTTTT
cdr3_aa: CASSPRTSGVANTGELFF

clone_size: few
d_call: NA
j_call: TRBJ2-5
v_call: TRBV9
cdr3_nt: TGTGCCAGCAGCGTAGCTGGGCGTGAGACCCAGTACTTC
cdr3_aa: CASSVAGRETQYF

clone_size: many
d_call: NA
j_call: TRBJ1-2
v_call: TRBV11-3
cdr3_nt: TGTGCCAGCAGCTTAGAGAGAGACAGCTATGGCTACACCTTC
cdr3_aa: CASSLERDSYGYTF

clone_size: many
d_call: TRBD1
j_call: TRBJ1-4
v_call: TRBV7-6
cdr3_nt: TGTGCCAGCAGCCCCTGGACAGGACATGAAAAACTGTTTTTT
cdr3_aa: CASSPWTGHEKLFF

clone_size: many
d_call: TRBD1
j_call: TRBJ2-7
v_call: TRBV19
cdr3_nt: TGTGCCAGTAGTGCACGTCCTGGGGACAGAACCTACGAGCAGTACTTC
cdr3_aa: CASSARPGDRTYEQYF

clone_size: NA
d_call: NA
j_call: TRBJ2-3
v_call: TRBV9
cdr3_nt: TGTGCCAGCAGCGTAGCCAGGAGCACAGATACGCAGTATTTT
cdr3_aa: CASSVARSTDTQYF

clone_size: many
d_call: TRBD1
j_call: TRBJ2-2
v_call: TRBV6-4
cdr3_nt: TGTGCCATCCCGACAGGGACGGGTCTAACGGGGGAGCTGTTTTTT
cdr3_aa: CAIPTGTGLTGELFF

clone_size: few
d_call: TRBD1
j_call: TRBJ1-2
v_call: TRBV5-1
cdr3_nt: TGCGCCAGCAGCTCAAGTCAGGGGACAGGGTATGACTATGGCTACACCTTC
cdr3_aa: CASSSSQGTGYDYGYTF

clone_size: few
d_call: NA
j_call: TRBJ2-2
v_call: TRBV28
cdr3_nt: TGTGCCAGCAGTTTACGTGTCAGGAGGGCGCCGAACACCGGGGAGCTGTTTTTT
cdr3_aa: CASSLRVRRAPNTGELFF

clone_size: many
d_call: NA
j_call: TRBJ1-5
v_call: TRBV7-2
cdr3_nt: TGTGCCAGCAGCTTAGATATCGTCAGGGCGGAGGGTCAGCCCCAGCATTTT
cdr3_aa: CASSLDIVRAEGQPQHF

clone_size: few
d_call: NA
j_call: TRBJ1-2
v_call: TRBV9
cdr3_nt: TGTGCCACCTACGGTAACTATGGCTACACCTTC
cdr3_aa: CATYGNYGYTF